The 24 T cell receptor beta chains below were found in one sample sequenced in a study of T-cell memory formation after mild COVID-19. Using its own MiXCR run on the 5' RACE reads, TCRdb lists one record per CDR3 protein. This repertoire shows around 250,000 distinct CDR3 sequences, over 9% found once; its top ten account for 20% to 25%. Material for sequencing was PBMCs or a T cell subset sorted from them (not recorded which). These receptors all stem from a man aged 18 to 29 who had mild COVID-19 (a few samples of this study predate the infection). Cell type and time point are not known.

The J gene is TRBJ2-3, the V gene TRBV5-4; perhaps TRBD2 as D (6 bases). The CDR3 sequence is 14 residues long. V was pared by 2 bases and J by 2 bases, with 9 bases between. The germline V gene has CDR1 SGHNT and CDR2 YYREEE (reference sequence). The CDR3 nucleotides read TGTGCCAGCAGCTTTGAGGGACTCACAGATACGCAGTATTTT. This sequence encodes CASSFEGLTDTQYF. The whole variable domain, remainder taken from reference TRBV5-4 and TRBJ2-3, is ETGVTQSPTHLIKTRGQQVTLRCSSQSGHNTVSWYQQALGQGPQFIFQYYREEENGRGNFPPRFSGLQFPNYSSELNVNALELDDSALYLCASSFEGLTDTQYFGPGTRLTVL.

This clonotype was counted a few times. The chain employs TRBV4-2 and TRBJ2-3, with a possible D match to TRBD1 (6 bases). Germline V gene sequence: CDR1 LGHNA, CDR2 YNFKEQ. V was cut by 4 bases and J by 2 bases, with 16 bases left in between. The CDR3 runs 16 residues. CDR3 residues: CASSPQPDRPTDTQYF. CDR3 nucleotides: TGTGCCAGCAGCCCCCAACCGGACAGACCCACAGATACGCAGTATTTT.

The V and J genes are TRBV7-2 and TRBJ1-2; 9 bases map to TRBD1. This CDR3 contains 15 residues. CDR1 is SGHTA and CDR2 is FQGNSA in the germline V gene. The V segment lost 2 bases and the J segment 8 bases; nucleotides outside the gene matches: 9. DNA for the CDR3: TGTGCCAGCAGCTTATACGACACAGGGGGCGACGGCTACACCTTC. Translated, it gives CASSLYDTGGDGYTF.

The chain has TRBV5-1 and TRBJ2-3, with 11 bases lining up with TRBD2. Per the germline V gene, CDR1 is SGHRS and CDR2 is YFSETQ. V dropped 0 bases and J dropped 4; count of bases not matched to a gene: 7. The CDR3 is 17 amino acids. The CDR3 nucleotides are TGCGCCAGCAGCTTGGCCTCCCTAGCGGGGGGCCCAGATACGCAGTATTTT. Its protein product is CASSLASLAGGPDTQYF. Combining the CDR3 with reference TRBV5-1 and TRBJ2-3 gives the whole variable domain KAGVTQTPRYLIKTRGQQVTLSCSPISGHRSVSWYQQTPGQGLQFLFEYFSETQRNKGNFPGRFSGRQFSNSRSEMNVSTLELGDSALYLCASSLASLAGGPDTQYFGPGTRLTVL.

Ten or more counts support this clonotype. This chain connects TRBV5-1 to TRBJ2-5; D unclear. The germline CDR1 and CDR2 sequences are SGHRS and YFSETQ. V lost 3 bases and J 4 bases, leaving 13 bases between the germline ends. This CDR3 has 14 amino acids. CDR3 loop: CASSSGPYTETQYF. The DNA for the CDR3 is TGCGCCAGCAGCTCCGGGCCTTATACAGAGACCCAGTACTTC. The complete variable domain, with remaining parts taken from reference TRBV5-1 and TRBJ2-5, reads KAGVTQTPRYLIKTRGQQVTLSCSPISGHRSVSWYQQTPGQGLQFLFEYFSETQRNKGNFPGRFSGRQFSNSRSEMNVSTLELGDSALYLCASSSGPYTETQYFGPGTRLLVL.

This clonotype has ten or more counts. V usage is TRBV5-6 and J usage is TRBJ1-6; unclear D gene. Looked up from germline, CDR1 is SGHDT and CDR2 is YYEEEE. This CDR3 region has 14 residues. Trimming shortened V by 3 bases and J by 10 bases, and 14 bases separated the two germline ends. CDR3 residues: CASSYFNRRSPLHF. CDR3 DNA: TGTGCCAGCAGCTACTTTAACAGAAGATCACCCCTCCACTTT.

There are a few counts of this clonotype. The J gene is TRBJ1-4, the V gene TRBV5-6; tentative D call: TRBD1 (5 bases). CDR1 is SGHDT and CDR2 is YYEEEE in the germline V gene. The V and J ends lost 2 bases and 7 bases respectively, with 12 bases between them. CDR3 length: 14 amino acids. The CDR3: CASSLRDVVEKLFF. The DNA for the CDR3 is TGTGCCAGCAGCTTACGGGACGTCGTTGAAAAACTGTTTTTT.

This clonotype was observed a single time. The chain employs TRBV14 and TRBJ2-2, with 8 bases lining up with TRBD1. J was trimmed by 6 bases and V by 4 bases; bases with no gene match: 7. CDR3 size: 15 residues. Germline CDR1 SGHDN, CDR2 FVKESK. CDR3 sequence (DNA): TGTGCCAGCAGCCTGGGACAGGTCTTTCCCGGGGAGCTGTTTTTT. Protein sequence: CASSLGQVFPGELFF.

The chain recombines TRBV11-3 with TRBJ2-1; tentatively, D is TRBD2 (7 bases). The CDR3 has 18 amino acids. Germline assignment: CDR1 SGHNT and CDR2 YENEEA. V lost 5 bases to trimming and J lost 0 bases, with 20 bases between them. CDR3 DNA: TGTGCCAGCAGCCCTGGAGGGGGGGGTCTTAGCTCCTACAATGAGCAGTTCTTC. Translated: CASSPGGGGLSSYNEQFF.

The chain links TRBV20-1 to TRBJ2-7; D possibly uses TRBD1 or TRBD2 (5 bases each). This CDR3 contains 14 residues. Germline V lookup: CDR1 DFQATT, CDR2 SNEGSKA (reference sequence). The V end lost 6 bases, the J end lost 0 bases, and 15 bases lay between the germline ends. CDR3 coding DNA: TGCAGTGCCAGACCGGGACCCGGCTCCTACGAGCAGTACTTC. It translates to CSARPGPGSYEQYF.

The V and J genes are TRBV7-3 and TRBJ1-1; D not certain. The CDR3 consists of 13 residues. With 2 bases removed from V and 2 bases from J, the gap between germline ends came to 6 bases. Germline V gene data show CDR1 as SGHTA and CDR2 as FQGTGA. CDR3 bases: TGTGCCAGCAGCTTATGGTTAAACACTGAAGCTTTCTTT. This translates into CASSLWLNTEAFF.

In this sample, this clonotype turned up a few times. The chain links TRBV6-5 to TRBJ1-2, with D uncertain. V gave up 1 base and J gave up 0 bases, with 12 bases separating them. The CDR3 runs to 16 residues. Per the germline V gene, CDR1 is MNHEY and CDR2 is SVGAGI. The CDR3, as DNA: TGTGCCAGCAGTTACTACCCGAGGGAAGCTAACTATGGCTACACCTTC. Translation: CASSYYPREANYGYTF.

The table lists this clonotype with many counts. The CDR3 sequence: CASSYSRGGGNEQFF. The CDR3 nucleotides are TGTGCCAGCAGTTACTCCCGCGGGGGGGGCAATGAGCAGTTCTTC. This chain connects TRBV6-5 to TRBJ2-1; 9 bases agree with TRBD2. CDR1 and CDR2 (germline): MNHEY, SVGAGI. The CDR3 is 15 residues long. Germline trimming cut 0 bases from V and 6 bases from J; bases unmatched to any gene: 3.

The table lists this clonotype with a few counts. The chain uses TRBV10-3 and TRBJ1-2, with a tentative D call TRBD1 (5 bases). Trimming removed 4 bases at V and 8 bases at J, with 11 bases between. Germline values: CDR1 ENHRY, CDR2 SYGVKD. CDR3 size: 12 residues. CDR3 bases: TGTGCCATCAGTGCGGGGGAGCGGGGCTACACCTTC. This encodes CAISAGERGYTF.

Many counts were recorded for this clonotype. The chain has TRBV20-1 and TRBJ2-1; D may be TRBD1 (6 bases). The CDR3 is 14 amino acids. V was clipped by 6 bases and J by 5 bases, with 17 bases between them. The V gene's germline CDR1 is DFQATT and CDR2 SNEGSKA (reference sequence). The CDR3 sequence is CSADARRGNNEQFF. CDR3 nucleotide sequence: TGCAGTGCCGATGCGCGCAGGGGCAACAATGAGCAGTTCTTC.

The chain recombines TRBV20-1 with TRBJ2-1; 8 nucleotides align to TRBD1. Germline-derived CDR1 and CDR2 are DFQATT and SNEGSKA (reference sequence). This CDR3 region has 14 residues. V was pared by 2 bases and J by 9 bases, with 9 bases of the junction left unmatched. CDR3 amino acids: CSARRQGYNGEQFF. CDR3 DNA sequence: TGCAGTGCTAGAAGACAGGGGTATAATGGTGAGCAGTTCTTC.

This clonotype was found a few times. The chain is built from TRBV3-1 and TRBJ2-3, with D tentatively TRBD1 or TRBD2 (6 bases each). V dropped 6 bases and J dropped 8 bases, with 12 bases sitting between them. This CDR3 comprises 12 residues. CDR1 and CDR2 (germline): LGHDT, YNNKEL (reference sequence). CDR3 protein: CASSFGGPTQYF. The CDR3 region has the DNA TGTGCCAGCAGTTTTGGGGGGCCTACGCAGTATTTT.

V usage is TRBV7-2 and J usage is TRBJ1-4; unclear D gene. The germline V gene has CDR1 SGHTA and CDR2 FQGNSA. CDR3 size: 15 residues. The V gene lost 2 bases and the J gene lost 8 bases, with 15 bases spanning the gap. Here the CDR3 DNA reads TGTGCCAGCAGCTTAATCAATGGGGAGGGCGAAAAACTGTTTTTT. This codes for CASSLINGEGEKLFF. The entire variable domain, with the rest obtained from reference TRBV7-2 and TRBJ1-4, is as follows: GAGVSQSPSNKVTEKGKDVELRCDPISGHTALYWYRQSLGQGLEFLIYFQGNSAPDKSGLPSDRFSAERTGGSVSTLTIQRTQQEDSAVYLCASSLINGEGEKLFFGSGTQLSVL.

V is TRBV7-2 and J is TRBJ2-3; unclear D gene. The V gene lost 5 bases and the J gene lost 4 bases, with 13 bases spanning the gap. This CDR3 comprises 14 residues. Per the germline V gene, CDR1 is SGHTA and CDR2 is FQGNSA. DNA of the CDR3: TGTGCCAGCAGCAGACCGGTGGGCGCAGATACGCAGTATTTT. It encodes CASSRPVGADTQYF. Using reference TRBV7-2 and TRBJ2-3 for the parts outside the CDR3, the full variable domain is GAGVSQSPSNKVTEKGKDVELRCDPISGHTALYWYRQSLGQGLEFLIYFQGNSAPDKSGLPSDRFSAERTGGSVSTLTIQRTQQEDSAVYLCASSRPVGADTQYFGPGTRLTVL.

The chain uses TRBV28 and TRBJ1-5; D gene ambiguous. Between the trimmed V and J ends, which lost 5 bases and 3 bases, there was a span of 8 bases. The CDR3 is 13 residues long. Germline V gene lookup returns CDR1 MDHEN and CDR2 SYDVKM. DNA of the CDR3: TGTGCCAGCAGTGGGCAGTACAATCAGCCCCAGCATTTT. This translates into CASSGQYNQPQHF. Based on the CDR3 plus reference TRBV28 and TRBJ1-5, the full variable domain is DVKVTQSSRYLVKRTGEKVFLECVQDMDHENMFWYRQDPGLGLRLIYFSYDVKMKEKGDIPEGYSVSREKKERFSLILESASTNQTSMYLCASSGQYNQPQHFGDGTRLSIL.

This chain uses TRBV7-2 with TRBJ2-1; 7 positions agree with TRBD1. V shed 2 bases and J 0 bases; nucleotides not matched to a gene: 10. There are 18 residues in the CDR3. Looked up from germline, CDR1 is SGHTA and CDR2 is FQGNSA. The CDR3 DNA reads TGTGCCAGCAGCTTAAGGGGGCCCCAGATCACCTCCTACAATGAGCAGTTCTTC. It specifies CASSLRGPQITSYNEQFF.

This clonotype was counted at least ten times. This chain uses TRBV4-1 with TRBJ2-7; D may be TRBD1 (6 bases). The CDR3 runs to 15 residues. Deletions cut 3 bases from V and 0 bases from J, with 12 bases between. Germline CDR1 is MGHRA and CDR2 is YSYEKL. CDR3 coding DNA: TGCGCCAGCAGCCACCGGACAGAGAGCTCCTACGAGCAGTACTTC. It yields the protein CASSHRTESSYEQYF.

The chain joins TRBV18 to TRBJ2-6; D gene uncertain. In germline, CDR1 is KGHSH, CDR2 LQKENI. V was shortened by 2 bases and J by 0 bases, with 8 bases between the two germline ends. The CDR3 consists of 16 residues. CDR3 region: CASSPRGNSGANVLTF. CDR3 in DNA: TGTGCCAGCTCACCAAGAGGTAACTCTGGGGCCAACGTCCTGACTTTC.

This chain joins TRBV20-1 and TRBJ2-3; D is possibly TRBD2 (6 bases). The germline gives CDR1 DFQATT, CDR2 SNEGSKA (reference sequence). CDR3 size: 14 residues. V lost 5 bases and J lost 1, with 13 bases in between. Here the CDR3 DNA reads TGCAGTGCTCCCCGGCGGGGAGGCACAGATACGCAGTATTTT. It codes for CSAPRRGGTDTQYF.